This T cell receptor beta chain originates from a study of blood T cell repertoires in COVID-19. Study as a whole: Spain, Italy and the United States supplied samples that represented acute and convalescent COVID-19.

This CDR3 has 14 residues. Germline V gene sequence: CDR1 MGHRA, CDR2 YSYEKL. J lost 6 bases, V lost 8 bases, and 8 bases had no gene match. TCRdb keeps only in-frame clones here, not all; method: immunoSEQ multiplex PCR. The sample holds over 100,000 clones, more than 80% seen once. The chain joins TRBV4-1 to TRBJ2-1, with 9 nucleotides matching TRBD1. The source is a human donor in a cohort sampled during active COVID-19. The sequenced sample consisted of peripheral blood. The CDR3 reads CASGTGTGTNEQFF. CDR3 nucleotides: TGCGCCAGCGGGACCGGGACAGGGACCAATGAGCAGTTCTTC.